This T cell receptor beta chain was recorded in a study of cytomegalovirus exposure and HLA in healthy donors. Study findings and constraints: A later analysis linked a missense DCLRE1C variant to TCR beta V- and J-gene trimming. Reports showed the classifier diagnosing cytomegalovirus status with high specificity and sensitivity.

About this clone itself: The antigen is not known.

PCR involved 60 Vbeta and 13 Jbeta primers. Measured with immunoSEQ multiplex PCR; TCRdb has only the in-frame clones, and not every one. The sample has some 120,000 clones, roughly 70% seen once. This CDR3 is built from 15 residues. Germline trimming cut 6 bases from V and 7 bases from J; bases unmatched to any gene: 9. The germline V gene has CDR1 LNHDA and CDR2 SQIVND (reference sequence). The sequenced sample was PBMCs. The receptor's source is a man aged 25-45 years in good health and CMV-seronegative. This chain uses TRBV19 with TRBJ2-2, with 9 bases matching TRBD1. CDR3 coding DNA: TGTGCCAGTAGCCGCAACAGGGGGCAGGGCGGGGAGCTGTTTTTT. Protein: CASSRNRGQGGELFF.